This entry is about one T cell receptor (beta chain). What it binds is not known. This record belongs to a study of cytomegalovirus exposure and HLA in healthy donors. Points from the study as a whole: Available immune exposure information covered CMV serostatus only. Listed as cytomegalovirus-associated were 150 or so TCR beta chains. In an earlier analysis, productive rearrangement rates for most beta V segments clustered near 87% or 30%. Later analysis reportedly placed an Asian-associated ancestry cluster below the roughly 700-donor mean in N-insertions.

A multiplex PCR was run with 60 Vbeta primers and 13 Jbeta primers. Only in-frame clones appear in the TCRdb table, and some are missing; sequencing was by immunoSEQ multiplex PCR. The sample includes some 170,000 clones, more than 65% seen only once; the top ten take around 2.6%. The V end lost 2 bases, the J end lost 2 bases, and 12 bases lay between the germline ends. In germline, CDR1 is MNHNY, CDR2 SVGAGI (reference sequence). The CDR3 is 15 amino acids. Input material: PBMCs. This sequence was found in a female donor in good health and CMV-seronegative. The V call is TRBV6-6, the J call TRBJ2-5, with D maybe TRBD2 (5 bases). CDR3 sequence reads: CASSYPARGQETQYF. In nucleotides, the CDR3 is TGTGCCAGCAGTTACCCGGCCCGGGGTCAAGAGACCCAGTACTTC.